These 8 T cell receptor beta chains were sequenced from one sample in a study of blood T cell repertoires in COVID-19. TCRdb keeps only in-frame clones here, not all; method: immunoSEQ multiplex PCR. The repertoire includes 350,000 or so clones, more than 85% of them detected once, and approximately 18% sits in the top ten. Input material: PBMCs or T cells enriched from blood (not recorded which). These receptors came from a woman under 40 who had recovered from COVID-19.

The V call is TRBV7-2, the J call TRBJ2-3, with 9 bases identical to TRBD2. The length of the CDR3 is 15 residues. Germline CDR1 is SGHTA and CDR2 is FQGNSA. V gave up 5 bases and J gave up 4 bases; unmatched junction bases: 7. The CDR3 sequence is CASSQLAGLADTQYF. The CDR3 bases are TGTGCCAGCAGCCAACTAGCGGGCCTGGCAGATACGCAGTATTTT.

The chain has TRBV6-5 and TRBJ1-5, with a weak D call TRBD1 (6 bases). V was trimmed by 5 bases and J by 10 bases, leaving 21 bases between them. The CDR3 consists of 15 residues. Germline values: CDR1 MNHEY, CDR2 SVGAGI. The CDR3 nucleotides read TGTGCCAGCAGTCGAGAACAGGGCTCGATTGGACCCCAGCATTTT. Translated, it gives CASSREQGSIGPQHF.

This chain uses TRBV3-1 (or the pseudogene TRBV3-2) with TRBJ1-6, with D possibly matching TRBD1 (6 bases). V lost 2 bases and J 0 bases, leaving 14 bases between the germline ends. Germline V gene data show CDR1 as LGHDT and CDR2 as YNNKEL (reference sequence). The CDR3 is 18 residues long. The CDR3 here is CASSQSGTTSSYNSPLHF. For the CDR3, the DNA is TGTGCCAGCAGCCAATCCGGGACAACTAGCTCCTATAATTCACCCCTCCACTTT.

The V and J genes are TRBV7-2 and TRBJ1-5; TRBD1 matches at 10 bases. CDR3 length: 16 residues. Losses at the gene ends were 5 bases for V and 4 bases for J; bases not matched to a gene: 8. The germline V gene has CDR1 SGHTA and CDR2 FQGNSA. Here the CDR3 reads CASSDRDRGGNQPQHF. CDR3 nucleotides: TGTGCCAGCAGCGATCGGGACAGGGGAGGTAATCAGCCCCAGCATTTT.

The chain recombines TRBV6-2 or TRBV6-3 with TRBJ1-6; D is uncertain. V shed 6 bases and J shed 10 bases, with 10 bases lying between them. This CDR3 spans 12 amino acids. CDR1 is MNHEY and CDR2 is SVGEGT in the germline V gene. CDR3 in amino acids: CASSSTLSPLHF. As DNA, the CDR3 is TGTGCCAGCAGCTCTACTTTGTCACCCCTCCACTTT.

The chain links TRBV3-1 (or the pseudogene TRBV3-2) to TRBJ1-3; 7 bases map to TRBD1. Germline lookup yields CDR1 LGHDT and CDR2 YNNKEL (reference sequence). This CDR3 has 18 amino acids. Unmatched junction bases numbered 11, after V lost 2 bases and J lost 1 base. The CDR3: CASSQRVSDRLSGNTIYF. The CDR3 DNA follows: TGTGCCAGCAGCCAAAGGGTTTCGGACAGGCTATCTGGAAACACCATATATTTT.

This chain uses TRBV12-3 or TRBV12-4 with TRBJ1-2, with 7 bases that match TRBD1. The CDR3 contains 12 residues. Trimming cost V 5 bases and J 5 bases; bases outside gene matches: 2. CDR3 sequence reads: CASSRTGYGYTF. Written as DNA, the CDR3 is TGTGCCAGCAGTAGGACAGGTTATGGCTACACCTTC.

The gene calls are TRBV5-8 and TRBJ1-5, with 7 bases that match TRBD1. The V and J ends lost 7 bases and 1 base, in that order; junction bases with no gene match: 5. The CDR3 length is 14 residues. Germline CDR1 reads SGHTS; CDR2 reads YDEGEE. CDR3 loop: CASPTGASNQPQHF. The CDR3, as DNA: TGTGCCAGCCCCACAGGGGCAAGCAATCAGCCCCAGCATTTT.